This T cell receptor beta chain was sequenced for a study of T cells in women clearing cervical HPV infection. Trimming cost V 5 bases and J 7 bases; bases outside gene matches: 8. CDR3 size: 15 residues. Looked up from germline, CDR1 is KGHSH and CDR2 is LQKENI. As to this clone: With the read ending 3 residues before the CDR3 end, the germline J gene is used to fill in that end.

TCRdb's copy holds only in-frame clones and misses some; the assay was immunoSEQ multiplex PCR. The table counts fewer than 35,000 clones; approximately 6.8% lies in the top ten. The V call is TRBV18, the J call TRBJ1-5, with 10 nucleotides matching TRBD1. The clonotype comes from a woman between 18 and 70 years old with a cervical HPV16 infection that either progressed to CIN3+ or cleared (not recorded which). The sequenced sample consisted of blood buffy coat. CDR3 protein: CASSMTGTGEQPQHF. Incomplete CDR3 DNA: TGTGCCAGCTCAATGACCGGGACAGGGGAACAGCCC.